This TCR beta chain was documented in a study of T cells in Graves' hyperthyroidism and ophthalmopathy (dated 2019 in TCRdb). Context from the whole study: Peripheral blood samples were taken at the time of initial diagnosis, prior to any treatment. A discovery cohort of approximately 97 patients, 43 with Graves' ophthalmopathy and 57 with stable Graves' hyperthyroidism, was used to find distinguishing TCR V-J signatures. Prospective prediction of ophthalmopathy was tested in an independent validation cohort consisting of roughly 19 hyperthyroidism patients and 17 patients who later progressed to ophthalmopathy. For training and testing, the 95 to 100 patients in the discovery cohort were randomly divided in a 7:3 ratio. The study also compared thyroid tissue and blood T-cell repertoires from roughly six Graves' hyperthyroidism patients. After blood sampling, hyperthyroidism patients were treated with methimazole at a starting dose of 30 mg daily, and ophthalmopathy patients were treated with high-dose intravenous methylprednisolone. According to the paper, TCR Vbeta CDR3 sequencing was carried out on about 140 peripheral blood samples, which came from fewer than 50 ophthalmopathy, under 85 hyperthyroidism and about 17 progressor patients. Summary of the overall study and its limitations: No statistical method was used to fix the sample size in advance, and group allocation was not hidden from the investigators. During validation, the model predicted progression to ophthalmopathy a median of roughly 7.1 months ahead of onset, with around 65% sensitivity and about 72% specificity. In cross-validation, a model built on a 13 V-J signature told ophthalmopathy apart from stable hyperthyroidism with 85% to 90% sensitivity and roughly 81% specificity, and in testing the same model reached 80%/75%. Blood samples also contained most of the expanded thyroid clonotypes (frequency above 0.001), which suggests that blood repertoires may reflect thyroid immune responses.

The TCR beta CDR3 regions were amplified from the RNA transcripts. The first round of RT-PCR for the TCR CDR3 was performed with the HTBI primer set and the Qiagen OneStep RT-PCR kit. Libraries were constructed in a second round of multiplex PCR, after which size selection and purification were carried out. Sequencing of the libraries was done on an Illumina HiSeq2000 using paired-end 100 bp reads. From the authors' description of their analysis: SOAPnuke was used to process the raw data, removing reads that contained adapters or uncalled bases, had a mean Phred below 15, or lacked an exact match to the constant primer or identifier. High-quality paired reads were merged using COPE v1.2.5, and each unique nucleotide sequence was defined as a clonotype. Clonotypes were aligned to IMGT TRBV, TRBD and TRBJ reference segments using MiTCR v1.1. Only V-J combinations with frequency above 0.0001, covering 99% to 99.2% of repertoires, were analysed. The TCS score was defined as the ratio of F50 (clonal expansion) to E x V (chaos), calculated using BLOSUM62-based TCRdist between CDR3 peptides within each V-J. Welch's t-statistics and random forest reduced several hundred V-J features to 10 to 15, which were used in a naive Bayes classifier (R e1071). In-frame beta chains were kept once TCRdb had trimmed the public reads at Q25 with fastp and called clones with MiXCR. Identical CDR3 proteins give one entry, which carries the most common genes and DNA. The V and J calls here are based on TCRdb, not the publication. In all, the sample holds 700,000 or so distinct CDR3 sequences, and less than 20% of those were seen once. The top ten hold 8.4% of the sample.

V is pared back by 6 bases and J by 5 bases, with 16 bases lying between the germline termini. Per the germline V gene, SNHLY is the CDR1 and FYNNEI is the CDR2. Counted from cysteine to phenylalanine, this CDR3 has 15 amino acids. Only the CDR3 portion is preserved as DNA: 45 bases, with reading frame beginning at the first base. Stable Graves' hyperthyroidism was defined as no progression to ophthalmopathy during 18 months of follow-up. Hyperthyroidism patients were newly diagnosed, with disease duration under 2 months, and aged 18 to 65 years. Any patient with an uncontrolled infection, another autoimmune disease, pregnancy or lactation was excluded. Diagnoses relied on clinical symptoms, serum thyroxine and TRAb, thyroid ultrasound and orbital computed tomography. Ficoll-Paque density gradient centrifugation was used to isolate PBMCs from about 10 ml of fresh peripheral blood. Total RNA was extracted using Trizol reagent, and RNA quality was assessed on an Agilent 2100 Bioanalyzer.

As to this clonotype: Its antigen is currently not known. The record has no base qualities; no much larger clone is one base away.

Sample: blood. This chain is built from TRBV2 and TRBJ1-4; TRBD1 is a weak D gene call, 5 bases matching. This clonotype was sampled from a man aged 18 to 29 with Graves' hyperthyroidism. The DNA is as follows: TGTGCCAGCAGGGCCCCTGGGGCAGGAAATGAAAAACTGTTTTTT. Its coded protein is CASRAPGAGNEKLFF.